These 19 T cell receptor beta chains were sequenced from one sample in a study of blood T cells in healthy people across ages. Next came a second PCR, run for roughly 6 to 11 cycles, which used a sample-barcoded 5' primer along with a J-beta primer mix. TCRdb called the 5' RACE reads again in MiXCR, with one record for every CDR3 protein. The data show about 1.1 million distinct CDR3 sequences, more than 30% seen once. The sample taken for sequencing was blood. These receptors were obtained from a man aged 18 to 30 in good health.

This chain connects TRBV9 to TRBJ2-3; no clear D. Germline lookup yields CDR1 SGDLS and CDR2 YYNGEE. The CDR3 has 12 residues. Trimming removed 3 bases at V and 5 bases at J, with 7 bases between. The CDR3 sequence is CASSGPLDTQYF. DNA of the CDR3: TGTGCCAGCAGCGGCCCTCTAGATACGCAGTATTTT.

This clonotype has a count of ten or more. This sequence joins TRBV25-1 and TRBJ1-5; D is uncertain. Trimming removed 3 bases from V and 4 bases from J, with 4 bases in between. The CDR3 covers 12 residues. CDR1 and CDR2 (germline): MGHDK, SYGVNS. The CDR3 nucleotides read TGTGCCAGCAGTGAGGGGAATCAGCCCCAGCATTTT. The encoded protein is CASSEGNQPQHF.

The table lists this clonotype with a count of one. This chain links TRBV28 with TRBJ2-1; 8 bases map to TRBD2. Germline V gives CDR1 MDHEN, CDR2 SYDVKM. J was trimmed by 7 bases and V by 5 bases; bases with no gene match: 4. CDR3 length equals 13 residues. The CDR3 nucleotides are TGTGCCAGCAGTCGTCAGCGGGGGAATGAGCAGTTCTTC. Its translation: CASSRQRGNEQFF.

There are a few counts of this clonotype. The V call is TRBV11-1, the J call TRBJ2-1, with D perhaps matching TRBD1 (6 bases). Trimming removed 8 bases at V and 5 bases at J, with 19 bases between. The CDR3 is made up of 15 amino acids. Germline V gene sequence: CDR1 SGHAT, CDR2 FQDESV (reference sequence). CDR3 amino acids: CASCETFTGNNEQFF. CDR3 DNA: TGTGCCAGCTGCGAGACCTTTACAGGGAACAATGAGCAGTTCTTC.

The chain couples TRBV10-3 to TRBJ2-1, with D hard to call. This CDR3 contains 13 residues. Per the germline V gene, CDR1 is ENHRY and CDR2 is SYGVKD. Deletions cut 7 bases from V and 0 bases from J, with 7 bases between. The CDR3 nucleotides are TGTGCCATCACCTACAGCTCCTACAATGAGCAGTTCTTC. Translation: CAITYSSYNEQFF.

This clonotype was counted only a few times. The chain recombines TRBV20-1 with TRBJ1-4; no clear D gene. Per the germline V gene, CDR1 is DFQATT and CDR2 is SNEGSKA (reference sequence). V lost 0 bases and J 5 bases, leaving 4 bases between the germline ends. The CDR3 length is 12 residues. CDR3 protein: CSAREGNEKLFF. The CDR3 DNA sequence: TGCAGTGCTAGAGAAGGGAATGAAAAACTGTTTTTT.

CDR3 nucleotide sequence: TGTGCCAGCAGCCAAACGGACAGGGGTACTCAGCCCCAGTATTTT. Translating it yields CASSQTDRGTQPQYF. V gene TRBV4-2 combines with J gene TRBJ1-5; 9 positions agree with TRBD1. With the DNA end fitting TRBJ2-3 better, the J assignment may be wrong. Germline CDR1 reads LGHNA; CDR2 reads YNFKEQ. The CDR3 runs 15 residues.

This clonotype was observed a handful of times. The chain combines TRBV7-8 with TRBJ2-5; D may be TRBD1 (5 bases). V lost 4 bases to trimming and J lost 5 bases, with 20 bases between them. The length of the CDR3 is 16 residues. Germline V gives CDR1 SGHVS, CDR2 FQNEAQ. This CDR3 reads CASSYNLGHAIETQYF. The CDR3 DNA is TGTGCCAGCAGCTACAACCTAGGACACGCTATTGAGACCCAGTACTTC.

This clonotype was seen a few times. The V call is TRBV6-4, the J call TRBJ2-3; 10 bases fit TRBD2. Germline CDR1 and CDR2: MRHNA and SNTAGT. The CDR3 runs 16 residues. Trimming cost V 3 bases and J 6 bases; bases outside gene matches: 9. The CDR3 spells CASSEKEAGGPDTQYF. The CDR3 nucleotides read TGTGCCAGCAGTGAAAAAGAAGCGGGGGGGCCGGATACGCAGTATTTT.

This clonotype was recorded a few times. The rearrangement uses TRBV6-5 and TRBJ2-2; tentatively, D is TRBD2 (6 bases). Germline CDR1 is MNHEY and CDR2 is SVGAGI. The CDR3 is 14 residues long. V lost 2 bases to trimming and J lost 5 bases, with 9 bases between them. The CDR3 nucleotides read TGTGCCAGCAGTTACGGGGCGGGGACCGGGGAGCTGTTTTTT. Translated: CASSYGAGTGELFF.

V and J are TRBV20-1 and TRBJ2-2; TRBD1 is a possible D gene (5 bases). This CDR3 has 16 residues. Trimming took 1 base from V and 0 from J, leaving 12 bases between them. CDR1 is DFQATT and CDR2 is SNEGSKA in the germline V gene (reference sequence). In nucleotides, the CDR3 is TGCAGTGCTAGAGTGGTTGGCAGGGCGAACACCGGGGAGCTGTTTTTT. It translates to CSARVVGRANTGELFF.

Note on this clonotype: This may arise from a read error, as a much more abundant clone is one base away. The chain employs TRBV3-1 and TRBJ2-7, with D unclear. V lost 1 base to trimming and J lost 3 bases, with 4 bases between them. In germline, CDR1 is LGHDT, CDR2 YNNKEL (reference sequence). CDR3 length equals 12 residues. The DNA of the CDR3 is TGTGCCAGCAGCCAAGGGGACTACGAGCAGTACTTC. It specifies CASSQGDYEQYF.

This clonotype was seen more than once but under ten times. V gene TRBV29-1 combines with J gene TRBJ2-5; a possible D gene is TRBD2 (5 bases). The CDR3 is 11 residues long. Per germline, CDR1 SQVTM and CDR2 ANQGSEA. Trimming cost V 5 bases and J 11 bases, with 15 bases left between them. CDR3 bases: TGCAGCGTTAGTTCGTGGACTGTGCAGTACTTC. Translating gives CSVSSWTVQYF. The variable domain in full, with the rest retrieved from reference TRBV29-1 and TRBJ2-5, is SAVISQKPSRDICQRGTSLTIQCQVDSQVTMMFWYRQQPGQSLTLIATANQGSEATYESGFVIDKFPISRPNLTFSTLTVSNMSPEDSSIYLCSVSSWTVQYFGPGTRLLVL.

The V and J genes are TRBV7-2 and TRBJ1-5, with D hard to call. The CDR3 is 12 amino acids. Germline CDR1 reads SGHTA; CDR2 reads FQGNSA. V shed 4 bases and J shed 8 bases, with 9 bases lying between them. CDR3 in DNA: TGTGCCAGCAGCTCCGAGTGGGAGCCCCAGCATTTT. Protein sequence: CASSSEWEPQHF.

The chain links TRBV2 to TRBJ1-4; D perhaps matches TRBD1 (5 bases). The CDR3 loop spans 15 amino acids. V was clipped by 7 bases and J by 7 bases, with 19 bases between them. Germline V CDR1 and CDR2: SNHLY, FYNNEI. CDR3 amino acids: CASTHNGGNGEKLFF. CDR3 bases: TGTGCCAGCACTCATAACGGGGGGAATGGTGAAAAACTGTTTTTT.

In regard to this clonotype: A clone one base away is much larger, so this may be a read error. The chain has TRBV6-2 or TRBV6-3 and TRBJ1-2; D is uncertain. The CDR3 is 13 amino acids. Germline V CDR1 and CDR2: MNHEY, SVGEGT. Here the CDR3 DNA reads TGTGCCAGCAGTTACGACAATATCGATGGCCACACCTTC. It translates to CASSYDNIDGHTF.

This clonotype was detected a few times. This chain links TRBV20-1 with TRBJ2-3, with D perhaps matching TRBD2 (5 bases). The germline V gene has CDR1 DFQATT and CDR2 SNEGSKA (reference sequence). The CDR3 has 16 residues. The V end was cut by 8 bases, the J end by 2 bases, with 23 bases between. The CDR3 here is CSQQVSKEAVTDTQYF. Written as DNA, the CDR3 is TGCAGTCAGCAGGTGTCCAAGGAGGCCGTCACAGATACGCAGTATTTT.

This clonotype appeared a few times. The V gene is TRBV11-2, the J gene TRBJ2-2, with TRBD1 matching over 7 bases. The CDR3 is 14 amino acids. V was pared by 4 bases and J by 5 bases, with 4 bases of the junction left unmatched. Germline V lookup: CDR1 SGHAT, CDR2 FQNNGV. This CDR3 is CASSSTGVTGELFF. For the CDR3, the DNA is TGTGCCAGCAGCTCAACAGGGGTAACCGGGGAGCTGTTTTTT.

This clonotype was seen a handful of times. The J gene is TRBJ2-3, the V gene TRBV9; D tentatively fits TRBD1 or TRBD2 (5 bases each). Germline loops: CDR1 SGDLS, CDR2 YYNGEE. V shed 6 bases and J shed 6 bases, with 17 bases lying between them. CDR3 length: 14 amino acids. The CDR3 region has the DNA TGTGCCAGCAATCGGGGCCAGGGAGTGGATACGCAGTATTTT. Protein product: CASNRGQGVDTQYF.